This T cell receptor (beta chain) came from a study of molecular identifiers for immune sequencing clone quantification. As for the study in general: With replicates, the RNA of about 20,000 or 100,000 naive CD8 cells was split five ways and four were sequenced. Study-wide findings and caveats: Detecting spiked Jurkat TCR RNA from one cell among more than 750,000 naive cells was reportedly possible. Clones exceeding 20 RNA copies carried over 98% of effector molecules but under 1% of naive-cell molecules.

V shed 5 bases and J 10 bases; nucleotides not matched to a gene: 11. CDR1 is SNHLY and CDR2 is FYNNEI in the germline V gene. The CDR3 extends over 15 amino acids. Bulk TCR libraries used previously described methods and listed TCR primers. TCRdb used MiXCR to reprocess the PCR reads, holding one entry per CDR3 protein. The sample lists about 640,000 distinct CDR3 sequences, less than 20% occurring once. A few counts support this clonotype. Its antigen is currently unknown. This sequence originates from a human donor in good health. Some libraries in this study had Jurkat cell RNA spiked in. Sequencing was performed on naive CD8+ T cells from blood, with Jurkat cell RNA spiked in. The sample's subset: FACS-sorted CD8+CD4-CCR7+CD45RA+ naive T cells. This chain links TRBV2 with TRBJ1-4; TRBD1 agrees at 9 bases. CDR3 DNA sequence: TGTGCCAGCAGTCCGACCCGGGACAGGGTAGGAAAACTGTTTTTT. Translation gives CASSPTRDRVGKLFF.